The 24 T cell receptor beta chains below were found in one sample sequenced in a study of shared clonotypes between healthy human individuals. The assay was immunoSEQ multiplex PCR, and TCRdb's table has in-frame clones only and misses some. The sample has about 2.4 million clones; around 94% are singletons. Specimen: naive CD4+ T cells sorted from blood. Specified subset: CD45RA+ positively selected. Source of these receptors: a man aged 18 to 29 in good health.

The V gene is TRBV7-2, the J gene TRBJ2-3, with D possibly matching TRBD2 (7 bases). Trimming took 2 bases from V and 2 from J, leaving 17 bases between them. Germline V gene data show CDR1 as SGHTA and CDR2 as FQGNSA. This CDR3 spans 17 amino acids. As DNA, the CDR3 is TGTGCCAGCAGCTTAATTGGAGGGGGGGCCCCCACAGATACGCAGTATTTT. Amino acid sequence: CASSLIGGGAPTDTQYF. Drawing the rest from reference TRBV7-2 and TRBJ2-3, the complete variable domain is GAGVSQSPSNKVTEKGKDVELRCDPISGHTALYWYRQSLGQGLEFLIYFQGNSAPDKSGLPSDRFSAERTGGSVSTLTIQRTQQEDSAVYLCASSLIGGGAPTDTQYFGPGTRLTVL.

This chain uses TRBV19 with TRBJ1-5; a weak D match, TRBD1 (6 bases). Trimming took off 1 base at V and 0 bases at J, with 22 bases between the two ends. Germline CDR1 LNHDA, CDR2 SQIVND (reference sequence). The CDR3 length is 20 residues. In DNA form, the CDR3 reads TGTGCCAGTAGTATAGGGTCCAGGACAGATCGATTTTCTAGCAATCAGCCCCAGCATTTT. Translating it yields CASSIGSRTDRFSSNQPQHF.

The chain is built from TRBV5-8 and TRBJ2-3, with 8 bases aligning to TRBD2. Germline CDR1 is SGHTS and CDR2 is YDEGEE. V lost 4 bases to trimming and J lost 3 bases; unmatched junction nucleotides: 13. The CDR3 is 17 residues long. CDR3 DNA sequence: TGTGCCAGCAGCCCCACCCGCGGGACTAGTGGAACAGATACGCAGTATTTT. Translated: CASSPTRGTSGTDTQYF.

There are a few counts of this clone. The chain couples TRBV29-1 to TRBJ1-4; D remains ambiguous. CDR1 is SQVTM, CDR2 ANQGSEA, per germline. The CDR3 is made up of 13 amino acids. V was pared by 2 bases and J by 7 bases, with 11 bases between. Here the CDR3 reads CSVELVFSEKLFF. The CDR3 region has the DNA TGCAGCGTTGAACTTGTGTTTTCTGAAAAACTGTTTTTT.

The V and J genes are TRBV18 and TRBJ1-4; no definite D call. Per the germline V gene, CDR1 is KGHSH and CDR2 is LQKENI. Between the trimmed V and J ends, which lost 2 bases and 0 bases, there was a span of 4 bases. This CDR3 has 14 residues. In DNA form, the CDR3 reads TGTGCCAGCTCACCAGTCACAACTAATGAAAAACTGTTTTTT. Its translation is CASSPVTTNEKLFF.

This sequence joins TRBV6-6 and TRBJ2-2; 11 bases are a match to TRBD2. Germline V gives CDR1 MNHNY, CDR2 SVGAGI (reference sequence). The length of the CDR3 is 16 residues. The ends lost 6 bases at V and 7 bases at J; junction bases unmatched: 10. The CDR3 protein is CASSPTDSGRGGELFF. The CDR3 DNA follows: TGTGCCAGCAGCCCGACAGATAGCGGGAGGGGCGGGGAGCTGTTTTTT.

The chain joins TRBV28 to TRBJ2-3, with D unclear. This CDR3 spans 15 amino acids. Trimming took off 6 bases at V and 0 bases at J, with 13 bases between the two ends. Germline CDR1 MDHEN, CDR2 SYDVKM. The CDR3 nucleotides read TGTGCCAGCAGCCGATCTCAGATAAGCACAGATACGCAGTATTTT. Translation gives CASSRSQISTDTQYF.

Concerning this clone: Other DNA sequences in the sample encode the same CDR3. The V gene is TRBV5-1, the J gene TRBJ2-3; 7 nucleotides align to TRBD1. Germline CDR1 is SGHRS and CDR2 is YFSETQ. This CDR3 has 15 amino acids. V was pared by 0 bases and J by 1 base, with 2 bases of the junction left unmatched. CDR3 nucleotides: TGCGCCAGCAGCTTGGCTGGACAGGGCACAGATACGCAGTATTTT. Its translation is CASSLAGQGTDTQYF.

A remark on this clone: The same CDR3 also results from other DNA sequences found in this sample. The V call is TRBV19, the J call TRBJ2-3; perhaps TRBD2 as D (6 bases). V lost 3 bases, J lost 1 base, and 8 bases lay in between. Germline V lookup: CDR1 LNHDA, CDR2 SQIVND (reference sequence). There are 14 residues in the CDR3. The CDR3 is CASSISSGTDTQYF. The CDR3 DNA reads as TGTGCCAGTAGTATTTCTAGCGGCACAGATACGCAGTATTTT.

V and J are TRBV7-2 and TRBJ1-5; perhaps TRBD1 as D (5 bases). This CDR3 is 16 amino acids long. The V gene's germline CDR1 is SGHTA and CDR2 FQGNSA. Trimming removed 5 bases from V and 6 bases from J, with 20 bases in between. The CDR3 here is CASSLISGWGGQPQHF. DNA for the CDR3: TGTGCCAGCAGCCTTATCTCAGGGTGGGGGGGTCAGCCCCAGCATTTT. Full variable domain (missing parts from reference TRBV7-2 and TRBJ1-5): GAGVSQSPSNKVTEKGKDVELRCDPISGHTALYWYRQSLGQGLEFLIYFQGNSAPDKSGLPSDRFSAERTGGSVSTLTIQRTQQEDSAVYLCASSLISGWGGQPQHFGDGTRLSIL.

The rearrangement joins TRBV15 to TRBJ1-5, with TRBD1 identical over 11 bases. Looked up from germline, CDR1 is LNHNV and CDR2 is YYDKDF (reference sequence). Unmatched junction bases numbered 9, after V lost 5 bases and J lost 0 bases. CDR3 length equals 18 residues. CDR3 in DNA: TGTGCCACCAGCCCCCCGGACAGGGGGCGTTTTAGCAATCAGCCCCAGCATTTT. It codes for CATSPPDRGRFSNQPQHF. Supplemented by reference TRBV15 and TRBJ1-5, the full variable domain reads DAMVIQNPRYQVTQFGKPVTLSCSQTLNHNVMYWYQQKSSQAPKLLFHYYDKDFNNEADTPDNFQSRRPNTSFCFLDIRSPGLGDTAMYLCATSPPDRGRFSNQPQHFGDGTRLSIL.

The CDR3 spells CASSERGLLNTEAFF. In DNA, the CDR3 is TGTGCCAGCAGCGAACGGGGGCTATTGAACACTGAAGCTTTCTTT. The chain combines TRBV7-2 with TRBJ1-1, with D maybe TRBD1 (6 bases). Trimming removed 5 bases from V and 0 bases from J, with 13 bases in between. The CDR3 is 15 residues long. Germline V gene sequence: CDR1 SGHTA, CDR2 FQGNSA.

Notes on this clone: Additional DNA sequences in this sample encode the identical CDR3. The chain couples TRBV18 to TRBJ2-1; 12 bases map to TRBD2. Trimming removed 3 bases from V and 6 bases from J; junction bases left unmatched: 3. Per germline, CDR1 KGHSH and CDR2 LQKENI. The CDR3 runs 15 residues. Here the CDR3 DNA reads TGTGCCAGCTCACCCCTAGCGGGAGGGGTCAATGAGCAGTTCTTC. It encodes CASSPLAGGVNEQFF.

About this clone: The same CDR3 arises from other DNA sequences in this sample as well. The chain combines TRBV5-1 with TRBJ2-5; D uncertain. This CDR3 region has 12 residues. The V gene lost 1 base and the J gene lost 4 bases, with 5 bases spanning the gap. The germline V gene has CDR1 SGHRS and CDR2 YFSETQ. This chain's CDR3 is CASSLLGETQYF. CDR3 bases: TGCGCCAGCAGCTTGTTGGGAGAGACCCAGTACTTC.

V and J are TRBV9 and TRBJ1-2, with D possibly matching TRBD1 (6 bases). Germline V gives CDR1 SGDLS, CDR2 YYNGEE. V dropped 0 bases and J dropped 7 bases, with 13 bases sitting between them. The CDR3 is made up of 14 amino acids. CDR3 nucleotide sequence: TGTGCCAGCAGCGTAGAATCACAGGGAGGTGGCTACACCTTC. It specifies CASSVESQGGGYTF.

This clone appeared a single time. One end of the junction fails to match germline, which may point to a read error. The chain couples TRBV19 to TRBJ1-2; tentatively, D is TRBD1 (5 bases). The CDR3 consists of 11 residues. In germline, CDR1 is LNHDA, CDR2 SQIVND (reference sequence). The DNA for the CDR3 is TGTGCCAGTAGTACGGGACCGTCACTGATTTTC. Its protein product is CASSTGPSLIF.

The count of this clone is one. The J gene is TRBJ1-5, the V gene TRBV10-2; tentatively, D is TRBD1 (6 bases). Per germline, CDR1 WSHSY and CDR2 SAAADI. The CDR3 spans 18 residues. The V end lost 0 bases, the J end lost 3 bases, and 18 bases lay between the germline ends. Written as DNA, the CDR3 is TGCGCCAGCAGTGAGTCCAGTCCGGGGTGGGGGGCCAATCAGCCCCAGCATTTT. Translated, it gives CASSESSPGWGANQPQHF.

The CDR3 protein is CASSEQGAYGYTF. The CDR3 region has the DNA TGTGCCAGCAGTGAACAGGGGGCCTATGGCTACACCTTC. The J gene is TRBJ1-2, the V gene TRBV25-1, with TRBD1 matching 8 bases. J gave up 4 bases and V 2 bases, and 0 bases lay outside the gene matches. The CDR3 loop spans 13 amino acids. The germline CDR1 and CDR2 sequences are MGHDK and SYGVNS.

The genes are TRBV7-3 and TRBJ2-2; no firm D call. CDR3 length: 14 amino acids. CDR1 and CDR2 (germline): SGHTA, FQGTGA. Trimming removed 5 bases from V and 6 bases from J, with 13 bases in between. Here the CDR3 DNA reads TGTGCCAGCAGCCCAAGGGTATTTCCCGGGGAGCTGTTTTTT. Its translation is CASSPRVFPGELFF.

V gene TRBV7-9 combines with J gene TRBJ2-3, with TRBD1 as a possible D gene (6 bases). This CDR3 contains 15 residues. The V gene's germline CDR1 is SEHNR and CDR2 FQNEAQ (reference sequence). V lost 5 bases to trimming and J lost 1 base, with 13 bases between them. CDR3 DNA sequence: TGTGCCAGCAGCCCATTGGGGGCGGGCACAGATACGCAGTATTTT. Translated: CASSPLGAGTDTQYF.

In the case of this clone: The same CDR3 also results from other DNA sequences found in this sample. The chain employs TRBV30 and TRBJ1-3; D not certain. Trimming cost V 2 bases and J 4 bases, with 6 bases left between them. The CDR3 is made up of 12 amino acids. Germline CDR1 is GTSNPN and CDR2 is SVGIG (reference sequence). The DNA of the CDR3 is TGTGCCTGGAGTACTGGGGGAAACACCATATATTTT. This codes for CAWSTGGNTIYF.

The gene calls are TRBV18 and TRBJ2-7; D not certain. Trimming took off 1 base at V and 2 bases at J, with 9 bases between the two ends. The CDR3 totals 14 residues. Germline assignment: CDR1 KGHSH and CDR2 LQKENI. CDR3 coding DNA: TGTGCCAGCTCACCACGGGTTCCCCCCTACGAGCAGTACTTC. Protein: CASSPRVPPYEQYF.

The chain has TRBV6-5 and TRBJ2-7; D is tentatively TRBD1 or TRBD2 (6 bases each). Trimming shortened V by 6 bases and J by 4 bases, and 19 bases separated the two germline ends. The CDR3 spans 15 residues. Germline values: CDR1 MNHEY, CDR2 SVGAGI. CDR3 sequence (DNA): TGTGCCAGCAGCCGAGACGGGGGCCTTCAATACGAGCAGTACTTC. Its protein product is CASSRDGGLQYEQYF.

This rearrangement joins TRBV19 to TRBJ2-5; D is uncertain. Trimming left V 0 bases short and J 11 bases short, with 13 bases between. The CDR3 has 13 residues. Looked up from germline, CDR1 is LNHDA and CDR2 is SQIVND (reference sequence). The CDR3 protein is CASSIDLGKQQYF. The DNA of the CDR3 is TGTGCCAGTAGTATAGATCTAGGCAAACAACAGTACTTC.